The entry that follows covers one T cell receptor beta chain sequence. The antigen is unknown. This sample's treatment: roughly 10-day PBMC culture with coronavirus spike peptide pools or control peptides (ViraFEST assay). This record belongs to a study of vaccination and CD4 T cells after COVID-19. For the study at large: Two mRNA vaccine doses were given, either BNT162b2 or mRNA-1273. Study results and limitations: Within convalescent individuals, 304 out of 307 vaccine-specific clones proved to be spike mono-reactive. SARS-CoV-2-reactive clonotype medians increased from roughly 22 to 38, not significantly.

Oncomine TCR Beta short-read sequencing was applied to DNA from cultured CD4+ T cells. The genomic DNA was obtained from cultured CD4+ T cells by extraction with the QIAamp micro DNA kit. TCRdb recomputed calls from the PCR reads with MiXCR, one row per CDR3 protein. The sample has roughly 9,500 distinct CDR3 sequences, about 65% seen once. Trimming at V came to 8 bases and at J to 6 bases, leaving 7 bases not matched to a gene. CDR1 and CDR2 (germline): MNHEY, SVGEGT. This CDR3 has 13 residues. The clonotype comes from a human donor who had recovered from COVID-19. Sequenced: CD4+ T cells from blood, cultured in vitro. This rearrangement joins TRBV6-2 or TRBV6-3 to TRBJ1-5, with 7 bases identical to TRBD1. As DNA, the CDR3 is TGTGCCAGCGCCCAGGGGGTGGGTCAGCCCCAGCATTTT. Translating gives CASAQGVGQPQHF.